The TCR beta chain described here comes from a study of cytomegalovirus exposure and HLA in healthy donors. Notes on the study in general: Upon later analysis, TCR association rates were observed to vary by HLA locus, being highest for DRB1 and lowest for HLA-C.

About this clone itself: Its antigen is currently unknown. This sample includes further DNA sequences coding for the same CDR3.

CDR3 length: 15 amino acids. Germline V gene data show CDR1 as SNHLY and CDR2 as FYNNEI. Trimming cost V 4 bases and J 1 base, with 14 bases left between them. PCR used 60 Vbeta primers and 13 Jbeta primers. Sequencing used immunoSEQ multiplex PCR; TCRdb keeps in-frame clones, though not all of them. The table lists 150,000 to 200,000 clones, more than 65% of them singletons. Donors showed nominal health when sampled, although they likely had unrecorded immune exposures. Specimen: PBMCs. This clonotype was obtained from a woman in her 30s in good health and CMV-seropositive. This chain uses TRBV2 with TRBJ2-7, with D possibly matching TRBD2 (8 bases). In DNA, the CDR3 is TGTGCCAGCAGTGTAGCGGGACAGTCTTCCTACGAGCAGTACTTC. This codes for CASSVAGQSSYEQYF.